These 22 T cell receptor beta chains were sequenced from one sample in a study of blood T cell repertoires in COVID-19. Sequenced by immunoSEQ multiplex PCR; TCRdb stores in-frame clones only, minus some. The data hold 300,000 to 400,000 clones, with over 70% observed a single time. What was sequenced was peripheral blood. These receptors came from a man in his thirties or forties with active or convalescent COVID-19.

The gene calls are TRBV6-4 and TRBJ1-5, with a weak D call TRBD1 (5 bases). V was trimmed by 2 bases and J by 2 bases, leaving 22 bases between them. Germline-derived CDR1 and CDR2 are MRHNA and SNTAGT. CDR3 length equals 19 residues. CDR3 sequence (DNA): TGTGCCAGCAGTGACCCCGGGACCCCCGTTGCTAGCGGCAATCAGCCCCAGCATTTT. Amino acid sequence: CASSDPGTPVASGNQPQHF.

V and J are TRBV4-3 and TRBJ2-1; 11 bases map to TRBD2. Trimming at V came to 9 bases and at J to 4 bases, leaving 2 bases not matched to a gene. The CDR3 contains 13 residues. The V gene's germline CDR1 is LGHNA and CDR2 YSLEER. As DNA, the CDR3 is TGCGCCAGTGGGACTAGCGGTTACAATGAGCAGTTCTTC. This gives the protein CASGTSGYNEQFF.

The chain recombines TRBV7-3 with TRBJ2-1; TRBD2 agrees at 9 bases. This CDR3 has 15 amino acids. J gave up 6 bases and V 5 bases, and 8 bases lay outside the gene matches. Per germline, CDR1 SGHTA and CDR2 FQGTGA. The CDR3 loop reads CASSPGAGGPNEQFF. CDR3 in DNA: TGTGCCAGCAGCCCGGGGGCGGGAGGGCCCAATGAGCAGTTCTTC.

This clone was recorded once. The rearrangement joins TRBV9 to TRBJ2-1, with D possibly TRBD1 on 5 matching bases. The germline V gene encodes CDR1 SGDLS and CDR2 YYNGEE. Deletions cut 0 bases from V and 6 bases from J, with 19 bases between. The CDR3 contains 17 residues. The CDR3: CASSVALRGSVVNEQFF. The CDR3 bases are TGTGCCAGCAGCGTAGCCTTAAGGGGCAGCGTTGTCAATGAGCAGTTCTTC. The variable domain in full, with the rest retrieved from reference TRBV9 and TRBJ2-1, is DSGVTQTPKHLITATGQRVTLRCSPRSGDLSVYWYQQSLDQGLQFLIQYYNGEERAKGNILERFSAQQFPDLHSELNLSSLELGDSALYFCASSVALRGSVVNEQFFGPGTRLTVL.

The chain is built from TRBV7-8 and TRBJ1-2, with D perhaps TRBD1 (5 bases). V was pared by 2 bases and J by 5 bases, with 12 bases between. In germline, CDR1 is SGHVS, CDR2 FQNEAQ. This CDR3 comprises 14 residues. The CDR3 DNA follows: TGTGCCAGCAGCTTATTCAAGAAGGGGTATGGCTACACCTTC. Translated: CASSLFKKGYGYTF.

The V and J genes are TRBV9 and TRBJ1-2, with 7 positions matching TRBD1. Trimming removed 2 bases from V and 6 bases from J; junction bases left unmatched: 7. CDR1 is SGDLS and CDR2 is YYNGEE in the germline V gene. The CDR3 has 14 residues. This CDR3 reads CASSVTGMLDGYTF. In nucleotides, the CDR3 is TGTGCCAGCAGCGTGACAGGGATGCTGGATGGCTACACCTTC. Full variable domain (outside the CDR3, taken from reference TRBV9 and TRBJ1-2): DSGVTQTPKHLITATGQRVTLRCSPRSGDLSVYWYQQSLDQGLQFLIQYYNGEERAKGNILERFSAQQFPDLHSELNLSSLELGDSALYFCASSVTGMLDGYTFGSGTRLTVV.

V gene TRBV12-3 or TRBV12-4 combines with J gene TRBJ1-2; 8 nucleotides align to TRBD1. This CDR3 is built from 13 residues. Trimming at V came to 6 bases and at J to 8 bases, leaving 8 bases not matched to a gene. DNA for the CDR3: TGTGCCAGCAGCCCGGACAGGGCCTTGGGCTACACCTTC. As protein: CASSPDRALGYTF.

The rearrangement uses TRBV7-2 and TRBJ1-3; D unclear. This CDR3 region has 15 residues. Deletions cut 4 bases from V and 0 bases from J, with 10 bases between. CDR1 and CDR2 from the germline V gene are SGHTA and FQGNSA. DNA for the CDR3: TGTGCCAGCAGCTCTCCGAGTAACTCTGGAAACACCATATATTTT. Its protein product is CASSSPSNSGNTIYF.

The rearrangement uses TRBV19 and TRBJ1-1; maybe TRBD1 (5 bases). The V end lost 2 bases, the J end lost 11 bases, and 12 bases lay between the germline ends. This CDR3 is 12 amino acids long. CDR1 LNHDA and CDR2 SQIVND come from the germline V gene (reference sequence). This CDR3 reads CASSISLGQAFF. The CDR3 coding sequence is TGTGCCAGTAGTATAAGTCTGGGGCAGGCTTTCTTT.

This clone was seen a handful of times. V is TRBV27 and J is TRBJ1-5; D may be TRBD1 (6 bases). CDR3 length: 15 amino acids. CDR1 is MNHEY, CDR2 SMNVEV, per germline (reference sequence). The ends were cut back, 5 bases at V and 0 bases at J, with 11 bases in the middle. This CDR3 is CASSQGPGSNQPQHF. The CDR3, as DNA: TGTGCCAGCAGTCAGGGGCCGGGTAGCAATCAGCCCCAGCATTTT.

V usage is TRBV5-1 and J usage is TRBJ2-3; 7 bases fit TRBD2. Germline values: CDR1 SGHRS, CDR2 YFSETQ. The CDR3 sequence is 16 residues long. The J segment lost 2 bases and the V segment lost 0 bases, leaving 6 bases of the junction unmatched. For the CDR3, the DNA is TGCGCCAGCAGCTTGGTGGGGGGGAGGTCCACAGATACGCAGTATTTT. This codes for CASSLVGGRSTDTQYF.

This clone was counted between two and nine times. The chain combines TRBV16 with TRBJ1-2; tentative D call: TRBD1 (5 bases). The germline V and J ends were trimmed by 4 bases and 4 bases, with 13 bases remaining between them. The CDR3 has 14 residues. CDR1 KGHSY and CDR2 FQNENV come from the germline V gene. The CDR3 region has the DNA TGTGCCAGCAGCCTACGGGGGGAGTCCTATGGCTACACCTTC. This gives the protein CASSLRGESYGYTF.

This chain joins TRBV3-1 (or the pseudogene TRBV3-2) and TRBJ2-6, with D possibly being TRBD1 (8 bases). Trimming pared 2 bases from V and 0 bases from J, leaving 29 bases between. Germline V lookup: CDR1 LGHDT, CDR2 YNNKEL (reference sequence). CDR3 length: 23 amino acids. The CDR3 DNA sequence: TGTGCCAGCAGCCAAAGGCGACGCGGACAGGGACTACGAGTCCACTCTGGGGCCAACGTCCTGACTTTC. Translating gives CASSQRRRGQGLRVHSGANVLTF.

This clone showed up just a few times. The chain carries TRBV11-1 and TRBJ2-7; D may be TRBD1 (5 bases). This CDR3 is 14 amino acids long. V lost 8 bases to trimming and J lost 2 bases, with 16 bases between them. Germline loops: CDR1 SGHAT, CDR2 FQDESV (reference sequence). CDR3 amino acids: CASRQGFSPYEQYF. CDR3 nucleotides: TGTGCCAGCCGTCAGGGTTTCAGCCCCTACGAGCAGTACTTC.

This clone was observed a handful of times. V and J are TRBV11-3 and TRBJ1-4; 8 bases fit TRBD1. Germline trimming cut 5 bases from V and 16 bases from J; bases unmatched to any gene: 21. Per the germline V gene, CDR1 is SGHNT and CDR2 is YENEEA. CDR3 length: 16 residues. The CDR3 reads CASSQGARTPSEQRFF. In DNA form, the CDR3 reads TGTGCCAGCAGCCAGGGGGCGCGGACACCGTCTGAACAAAGGTTTTTT.

This chain joins TRBV4-1 and TRBJ1-1, with TRBD1 matching over 9 bases. CDR1 and CDR2 (germline): MGHRA, YSYEKL. J was trimmed by 6 bases and V by 2 bases; bases with no gene match: 13. The CDR3 sequence is 17 residues long. The CDR3 bases are TGCGCCAGCAGCCAACCGCACAGGGGGCAATCGGTCCCTGAAGCTTTCTTT. The encoded protein is CASSQPHRGQSVPEAFF.

The rearrangement links TRBV14 to TRBJ2-7, with 10 bases matching TRBD2. V was clipped by 6 bases and J by 5 bases; unmatched bases: 10. Looked up from germline, CDR1 is SGHDN and CDR2 is FVKESK. This CDR3 region has 15 residues. Here the CDR3 DNA reads TGTGCCAGCAGAAGCAGCGGGAGGGCCGTCCACGAGCAGTACTTC. It yields the protein CASRSSGRAVHEQYF. The whole variable domain, filled in from reference TRBV14 and TRBJ2-7, reads EAGVTQFPSHSVIEKGQTVTLRCDPISGHDNLYWYRRVMGKEIKFLLHFVKESKQDESGMPNNRFLAERTGGTYSTLKVQPAELEDSGVYFCASRSSGRAVHEQYFGPGTRLTVT.

The gene calls are TRBV5-1 and TRBJ2-3; no clear D gene. The germline V gene has CDR1 SGHRS and CDR2 YFSETQ. V was trimmed by 4 bases and J by 9 bases, leaving 12 bases between them. CDR3 length: 12 amino acids. The CDR3 sequence is CASSARPGTQYF. Here the CDR3 DNA reads TGCGCCAGCAGCGCCCGGCCCGGGACGCAGTATTTT.

Here the CDR3 reads CASSYSRAANTGELFF. Written as DNA, the CDR3 is TGTGCCAGCAGTTACTCGAGAGCGGCAAACACCGGGGAGCTGTTTTTT. V is TRBV6-5 and J is TRBJ2-2, with D possibly TRBD2 on 5 matching bases. V shed 0 bases and J shed 2 bases, with 10 bases lying between them. CDR3 length: 16 residues. Germline V lookup: CDR1 MNHEY, CDR2 SVGAGI.

This chain uses TRBV7-2 with TRBJ2-1; D is perhaps TRBD1 (7 bases). The CDR3 contains 16 residues. Germline V CDR1 and CDR2: SGHTA, FQGNSA. Between the trimmed V and J ends, which lost 5 bases and 7 bases, there was a span of 21 bases. In nucleotides, the CDR3 is TGTGCCAGCAGCCCTCAGGGGGGTGGGGCTCGAAATGAGCAGTTCTTC. This gives the protein CASSPQGGGARNEQFF.

The chain employs TRBV19 and TRBJ2-5; D is unresolved. V lost 3 bases, J lost 3 bases, and 8 bases lay in between. Germline CDR1 LNHDA, CDR2 SQIVND (reference sequence). CDR3 length: 13 residues. The CDR3 protein is CASSMGQKETQYF. The CDR3 DNA reads as TGTGCCAGTAGTATGGGCCAAAAAGAGACCCAGTACTTC.

V and J are TRBV28 and TRBJ1-2, with no clear D. There are 16 residues in the CDR3. V was shortened by 5 bases and J by 4 bases, with 20 bases between the two germline ends. The germline CDR1 and CDR2 sequences are MDHEN and SYDVKM. In nucleotides, the CDR3 is TGTGCCAGCAGTCCTATAGGTGACACATTTTTCTATGGCTACACCTTC. Protein: CASSPIGDTFFYGYTF.